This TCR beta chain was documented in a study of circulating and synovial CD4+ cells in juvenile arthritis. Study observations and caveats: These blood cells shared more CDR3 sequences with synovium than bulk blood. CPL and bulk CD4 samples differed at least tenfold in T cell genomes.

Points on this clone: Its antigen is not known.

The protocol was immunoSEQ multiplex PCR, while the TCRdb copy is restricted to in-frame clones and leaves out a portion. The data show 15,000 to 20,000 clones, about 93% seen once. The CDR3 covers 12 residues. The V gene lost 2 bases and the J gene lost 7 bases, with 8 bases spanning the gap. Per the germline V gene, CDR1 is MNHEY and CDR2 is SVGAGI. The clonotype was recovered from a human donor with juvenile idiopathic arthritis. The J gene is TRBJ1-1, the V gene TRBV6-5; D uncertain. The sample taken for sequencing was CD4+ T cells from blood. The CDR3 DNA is TGTGCCAGCAGTTACCAGGCGGGTGAAGCTTTCTTT. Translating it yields CASSYQAGEAFF.